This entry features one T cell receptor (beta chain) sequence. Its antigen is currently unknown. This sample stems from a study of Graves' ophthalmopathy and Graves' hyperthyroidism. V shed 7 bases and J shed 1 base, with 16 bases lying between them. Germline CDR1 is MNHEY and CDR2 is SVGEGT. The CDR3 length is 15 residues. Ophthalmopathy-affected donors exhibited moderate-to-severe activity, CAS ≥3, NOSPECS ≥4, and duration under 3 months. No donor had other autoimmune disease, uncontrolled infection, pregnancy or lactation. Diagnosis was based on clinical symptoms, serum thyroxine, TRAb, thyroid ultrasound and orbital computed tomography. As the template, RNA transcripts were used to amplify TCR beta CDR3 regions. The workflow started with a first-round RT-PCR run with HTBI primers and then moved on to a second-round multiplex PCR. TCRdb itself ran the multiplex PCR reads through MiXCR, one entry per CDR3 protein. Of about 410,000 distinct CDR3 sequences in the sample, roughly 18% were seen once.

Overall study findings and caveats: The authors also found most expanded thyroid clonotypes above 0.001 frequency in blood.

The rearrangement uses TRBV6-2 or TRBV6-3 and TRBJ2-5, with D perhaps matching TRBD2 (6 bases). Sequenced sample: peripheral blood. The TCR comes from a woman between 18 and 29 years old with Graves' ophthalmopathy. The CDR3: CASTWGGRSQETQYF. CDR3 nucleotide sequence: TGTGCCAGCACTTGGGGAGGACGGTCCCAAGAGACCCAGTACTTC.